The table lists the clone carrying this T cell receptor beta chain with many counts. Germline loops: CDR1 MDHEN, CDR2 SYDVKM. V trimming: 10 bases; J trimming: 4 bases; junction bases outside the gene matches: 8. The CDR3 sequence is 13 residues long. Investigators excluded patients with uncontrolled infection, other autoimmune disease, pregnancy or lactation. Diagnoses were established using clinical symptoms, serum thyroxine and TRAb, thyroid ultrasound and orbital computed tomography. This specimen comes from a study of T cells in Graves' hyperthyroidism and ophthalmopathy. TCR beta CDR3 sequences were amplified from RNA transcripts. First-round RT-PCR targeting the TCR CDR3 was performed with the HTBI primer set. TCRdb independently ran MiXCR on the multiplex PCR reads; one entry per CDR3 protein. Of approximately 210,000 distinct CDR3 sequences in the sample, roughly a sixth were seen once.

Sample: blood. The source is a man aged 45-65 years with Graves' hyperthyroidism. This chain links TRBV28 with TRBJ1-1; 8 bases are shared with TRBD1. The CDR3 is CAIGSGGFTEAFF. The CDR3 DNA is TGTGCCATCGGATCAGGGGGCTTCACTGAAGCTTTCTTT.